Described below is a single T cell receptor (beta chain) sequence and its context. Antigen specificity is unknown. Germline loops: CDR1 KGHSH, CDR2 LQKENI. There are 16 residues in the CDR3. With 3 bases removed from V and 0 bases from J, the gap between germline ends came to 12 bases. Some clones are missing from TCRdb's copy, which holds only in-frame ones; the method was immunoSEQ multiplex PCR. The sample shows 110,000 to 150,000 clones, about nine tenths of them seen only once. This sample is part of a study of graft-versus-host responses after intestinal transplantation. Study in general: Multivisceral, liver-intestinal, or isolated intestinal grafts went to recipients. After anti-thymocyte globulin induction, recipients took tacrolimus and steroids for approximately 3 years.

The chain links TRBV18 to TRBJ1-3; D remains ambiguous. The material sequenced was unstimulated CD4+ T cells sorted from spleen or lymph node cells, taken before intestinal transplant. The clonotype comes from a human donor who received an intestinal transplant. In nucleotides, the CDR3 is TGTGCCAGCTCACCGGGTACGATGACCTCTGGAAACACCATATATTTT. It yields the protein CASSPGTMTSGNTIYF.